This T cell receptor beta chain derives from a study of graft-versus-host responses after intestinal transplantation (dated by TCRdb to the early 2020s). Study-level background: Recipients received multivisceral, liver-intestinal, or isolated intestinal transplants. Every recipient was given anti-thymocyte globulin induction, then maintenance tacrolimus and steroids for around three years. After intestinal transplantation, graft-versus-host and host-versus-graft alloreactive T cell clones in the graft, circulation and bone marrow were tracked using bulk TCR-beta CDR3 sequencing. To identify alloreactive clones, pre-transplant mixed lymphocyte reaction products were sequenced and compared with unstimulated pre-transplant donor and recipient T cells. The cohort enrolled about two dozen intestinal transplant recipients including one retransplant, and a few patients lacking pretransplant specimens were excluded. Donor T cell macrochimerism was defined as a peak of at least 4% donor T cells among recipient peripheral blood mononuclear cells. Instead of going to the commercial service, samples from a few later patients were sequenced in-house on an Illumina MiSeq and processed with MiXCR.

The sample's time point label, decoded: cells obtained before transplantation from donor or recipient. CD3+CD4+ and CD3+CD8+ populations were FACS-sorted from unstimulated pre-transplant donor and recipient cells taken from spleen or lymph nodes. Receptor libraries were prepared by the immunoSEQ multiplex PCR assay. For most patients, genomic DNA was isolated using the Qiagen DNeasy Blood and Tissue Kit and was shipped frozen to Adaptive Biotechnologies for TCR sequencing. High-throughput TCR-beta CDR3 sequencing of genomic DNA from most patients was performed by Adaptive Biotechnologies. The original methods were these. Adaptive's ImmunoSEQ software supplied the TCR sequencing data for more than 15 patients, while MiXCR and VDJtools were used to process three other patients. To correct CD4 versus CD8 sorting errors, any sequence found in both subsets at a frequency ratio below 5:1 was removed. CDR3 nucleotide sequences shared between donor and recipient were removed because the origin of such sequences could not be assigned. To be classed as alloreactive, a clone needed at least 2-fold expansion over unstimulated cells and a minimum CFSE-low frequency of 0.002% (template counts) or 0.001% (read counts). Clones were considered mappable if detected in sequenced pre-transplant spleen, lymph node, or MLR CFSE-low populations of the donor or recipient. The cumulative frequency of alloreactive clones was calculated as a percentage of all sequences, weighted by copy number. TCRdb provides this immuneACCESS table in a form limited to in-frame rearrangements. Some clones are lacking; in checked studies, under half of them reflect an unresolved V gene, and why the rest are absent is not known. V, J and clone size are taken as reported in that table, and D and trimming were inferred from the DNA itself. The sample has tens of thousands of clones on record, approximately 94% of them singletons. The ten largest clones capture 1.5% to 2.5% of the sample.

Results the study describes overall, beyond this receptor: GvH clones were found in recipient bone marrow, and some of the GvH clones appeared earlier in ileal mucosa or blood, which is consistent with an intestinal mucosal origin. The relatively low number and heterogeneity of intestinal transplant patients limited the conclusions. Early after transplant, declines in HvG clones were associated with peak levels of circulating GvH clones. Patients with donor T cell macrochimerism had high GvH to HvG T cell clonal ratios in their allografts.

Reading the germline V gene (reference sequence) gives CDR1 SGHNT and CDR2 YYREEE. Inclusive of the bounding cysteine and phenylalanine, the CDR3 is 14 residues long. Only the CDR3 DNA is retained, 42 bases long and in frame from the first base. V and J are truncated by 1 base and 5 bases respectively, leaving an intervening sequence of 13 bases. In the case of this clone: The specificity of this receptor is unknown. Nothing much larger sits one base from this clone, and base qualities are not available.

The chain couples TRBV5-4 to TRBJ2-7, with the D gene call left open. Sample: unstimulated CD8+ T cells sorted from spleen or lymph node cells, taken before intestinal transplant. The origin of this receptor is a human donor who received an intestinal transplant. The bases are TGTGCCAGCAGCTTGAGTGAGTCGGTCCACGAGCAGTACTTC. Translated, it gives CASSLSESVHEQYF.